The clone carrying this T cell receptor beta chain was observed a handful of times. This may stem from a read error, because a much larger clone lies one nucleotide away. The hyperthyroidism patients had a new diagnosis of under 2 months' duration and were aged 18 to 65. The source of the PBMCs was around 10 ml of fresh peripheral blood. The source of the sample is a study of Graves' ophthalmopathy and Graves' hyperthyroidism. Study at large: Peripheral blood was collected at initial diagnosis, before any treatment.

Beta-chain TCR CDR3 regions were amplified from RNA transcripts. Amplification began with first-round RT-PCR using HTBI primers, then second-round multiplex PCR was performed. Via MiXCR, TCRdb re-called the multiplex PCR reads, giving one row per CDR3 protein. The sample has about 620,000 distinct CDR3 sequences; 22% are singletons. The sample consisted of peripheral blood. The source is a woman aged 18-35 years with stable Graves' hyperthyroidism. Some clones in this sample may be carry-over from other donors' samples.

The DNA of the CDR3 is TGTGCCAGCAGTTACCCCCCGCGAACAGGGAACACTGAAGCTTGCTTT. The encoded protein is CASSYPPRTGNTEACF. V is TRBV6-5 and J is TRBJ1-1, with D perhaps TRBD1 (6 bases). Germline lookup yields CDR1 MNHEY and CDR2 SVGAGI. CDR3 size: 16 residues.